These 25 T cell receptor beta chains were sequenced from one sample in a study of shared clonotypes between healthy human individuals. Only in-frame clones appear in the TCRdb table, and some are missing; sequencing was by immunoSEQ multiplex PCR. The sample contains fewer than 650,000 clones, approximately 80% of which appear only once. The sample consisted of PBMCs. These receptors were collected from a woman in her 40s in good health. Some clones in this sample may be carry-over from other donors' samples.

V gene TRBV30 combines with J gene TRBJ1-2, with 9 bases that match TRBD1. The CDR3 loop spans 14 amino acids. V lost 2 bases and J lost 5; bases outside the gene matches: 6. CDR1 and CDR2 from the germline V gene are GTSNPN and SVGIG (reference sequence). In nucleotides, the CDR3 is TGTGCCTGGAGTATACTGGGACAGGGTTATGGCTACACCTTC. This gives the protein CAWSILGQGYGYTF.

J is TRBJ1-3 and V is TRBV9, with D perhaps TRBD1 (5 bases). Per the germline V gene, CDR1 is SGDLS and CDR2 is YYNGEE. The CDR3 covers 14 residues. V lost 2 bases, J lost 2 bases, and 8 bases lay in between. This CDR3 reads CASSVGVPGNTIYF. CDR3 sequence (DNA): TGTGCCAGCAGCGTGGGGGTGCCTGGAAACACCATATATTTT.

The chain links TRBV7-2 to TRBJ2-3; TRBD2 matches at 7 bases. CDR1 SGHTA and CDR2 FQGNSA come from the germline V gene. V shed 1 base and J 0 bases; nucleotides not matched to a gene: 4. The CDR3 has 16 residues. The CDR3 sequence is CASSLGVSGSTDTQYF. The DNA for the CDR3 is TGTGCCAGCAGCTTAGGGGTTAGCGGGAGCACAGATACGCAGTATTTT.

This chain joins TRBV19 and TRBJ1-2, with TRBD1 as a possible D gene (5 bases). The CDR3 covers 14 residues. Germline assignment: CDR1 LNHDA and CDR2 SQIVND (reference sequence). V lost 3 bases and J lost 5, with 13 bases in between. CDR3 in DNA: TGTGCCAGTAGTATCCCAGGGTTATGGTATGGCTACACCTTC. Protein sequence: CASSIPGLWYGYTF. Combining the CDR3 with reference TRBV19 and TRBJ1-2 gives the whole variable domain DGGITQSPKYLFRKEGQNVTLSCEQNLNHDAMYWYRQDPGQGLRLIYYSQIVNDFQKGDIAEGYSVSREKKESFPLTVTSAQKNPTAFYLCASSIPGLWYGYTFGSGTRLTVV.

Worth noting for this clone: Other DNA sequences from this sample encode an identical CDR3 as well. The rearrangement links TRBV28 to TRBJ2-3; 7 nucleotides line up with TRBD2. Trimming at V came to 3 bases and at J to 1 base, leaving 1 base not matched to a gene. The CDR3 is 14 residues long. From germline, CDR1 is MDHEN and CDR2 SYDVKM. The CDR3 region has the DNA TGTGCCAGCAGTTTCAGCGGGGGCACAGATACGCAGTATTTT. Translated, it gives CASSFSGGTDTQYF.

The chain is built from TRBV19 and TRBJ1-1, with 7 bases fitting TRBD1. The CDR3 covers 15 residues. Germline V gene data show CDR1 as LNHDA and CDR2 as SQIVND (reference sequence). After removal of 6 bases from V and 3 bases from J, the junction contained 10 bases not matched to a gene. The CDR3 bases are TGTGCCAGTAGCTCCCATGCGCAGGGGGACACTGAAGCTTTCTTT. It specifies CASSSHAQGDTEAFF.

J is TRBJ1-5 and V is TRBV6-4; maybe TRBD1 (5 bases). The CDR3 sequence is 11 residues long. Trimming removed 6 bases at V and 7 bases at J, with 7 bases between. Germline lookup yields CDR1 MRHNA and CDR2 SNTAGT. CDR3 in amino acids: CASRGPQPQHF. CDR3 nucleotides: TGTGCCAGCAGGGGGCCCCAGCCCCAGCATTTT.

This clone has just a few counts. The CDR3 bases are TGTGCCAGCTCACAGGACAGGGTGAGCGAGCAGTACTTC. It translates to CASSQDRVSEQYF. The chain joins TRBV18 to TRBJ2-5; TRBD1 matches 8 bases. The DNA matches TRBJ2-7 better at its end, which makes the J call doubtful. CDR1 and CDR2 (germline): KGHSH, LQKENI. The CDR3 is made up of 13 amino acids.

The chain links TRBV30 to TRBJ1-4; 9 bases are a match to TRBD1. Germline V CDR1 and CDR2: GTSNPN, SVGIG (reference sequence). V shed 0 bases, J shed 13 bases, and the junction held 12 bases outside the gene matches. The length of the CDR3 is 15 residues. The DNA for the CDR3 is TGTGCCTGGAGTGTTTTGTCGGGACAGGGTGAGGGACTGTTTTTT. It is translated as CAWSVLSGQGEGLFF.

V gene TRBV29-1 combines with J gene TRBJ1-4; D remains ambiguous. The CDR3 sequence is 13 residues long. Germline CDR1 SQVTM, CDR2 ANQGSEA. The V end lost 4 bases, the J end lost 4 bases, and 10 bases lay between the germline ends. The CDR3 DNA follows: TGCAGCGTTGCAGCCCGTATTAATGAAAAACTGTTTTTT. Translation: CSVAARINEKLFF.

The rearrangement joins TRBV10-3 to TRBJ2-7; 9 bases fit TRBD2. The germline CDR1 and CDR2 sequences are ENHRY and SYGVKD. The CDR3 covers 14 residues. J lost 2 bases, V lost 5 bases, and 4 bases had no gene match. The CDR3 loop is CAISSLAGPYEQYF. The CDR3 region has the DNA TGTGCCATCAGTAGTCTAGCGGGGCCCTACGAGCAGTACTTC.

J is TRBJ2-7 and V is TRBV6-6; D might be TRBD2 (7 bases). CDR1 and CDR2 (germline): MNHNY, SVGAGI (reference sequence). This CDR3 spans 16 amino acids. The V end lost 7 bases, the J end lost 6 bases, and 25 bases lay between the germline ends. The DNA for the CDR3 is TGTGCCAGCACGCGAGGGGGAGGGCGAATGGGGAGCGAGCAGTACTTC. It is translated as CASTRGGGRMGSEQYF.

V gene TRBV5-1 combines with J gene TRBJ1-4; D possibly corresponds to TRBD1 (5 bases). This CDR3 has 15 residues. Germline values: CDR1 SGHRS, CDR2 YFSETQ. V was shortened by 1 base and J by 7 bases, with 14 bases between the two germline ends. The CDR3 DNA follows: TGCGCCAGCAGCTTGACTGGGGGAAGTGGTGAAAAACTGTTTTTT. Translation: CASSLTGGSGEKLFF. Full variable domain (outside the CDR3, taken from reference TRBV5-1 and TRBJ1-4): KAGVTQTPRYLIKTRGQQVTLSCSPISGHRSVSWYQQTPGQGLQFLFEYFSETQRNKGNFPGRFSGRQFSNSRSEMNVSTLELGDSALYLCASSLTGGSGEKLFFGSGTQLSVL.

The chain recombines TRBV27 with TRBJ2-7, with unresolved D. This CDR3 spans 14 amino acids. V dropped 3 bases and J dropped 2 bases, with 11 bases sitting between them. Germline-derived CDR1 and CDR2 are MNHEY and SMNVEV (reference sequence). CDR3 DNA: TGTGCCAGCAGTTTGGGGTCAGTCCCCTACGAGCAGTACTTC. As protein: CASSLGSVPYEQYF.

Only a few counts were recorded for this clone. A far larger clone differs by one base, so this is likely a read error. V and J are TRBV9 and TRBJ1-4; D is perhaps TRBD1 (5 bases). The CDR3 has 14 residues. Trimming took 6 bases from V and 3 from J, leaving 12 bases between them. Germline V gene lookup returns CDR1 SGDLS and CDR2 YYNGEE. The CDR3 sequence is CASNAGGANEKLFF. The CDR3, as DNA: TGTGCCAGCAACGCGGGGGGAGCTAATGAAAAACTGTTTTTT.

The chain is built from TRBV11-2 and TRBJ1-3; D remains unclear. With 4 bases removed from V and 0 bases from J, the gap between germline ends came to 7 bases. Germline-derived CDR1 and CDR2 are SGHAT and FQNNGV. CDR3 size: 14 residues. The CDR3 coding sequence is TGTGCCAGCAGCTGGACGGGCTCTGGAAACACCATATATTTT. It codes for CASSWTGSGNTIYF.

This clone was detected only a few times. The rearrangement joins TRBV11-2 to TRBJ2-1, with D maybe TRBD2 (6 bases). V gave up 5 bases and J gave up 6 bases, with 14 bases separating them. The germline CDR1 and CDR2 sequences are SGHAT and FQNNGV. This CDR3 is built from 14 residues. CDR3 protein: CASSLGRISNEQFF. In DNA form, the CDR3 reads TGTGCCAGCAGCCTGGGGAGGATTAGCAATGAGCAGTTCTTC.

The rearrangement joins TRBV25-1 to TRBJ2-3; D is unresolved. The CDR3 runs 13 residues. V lost 3 bases and J 3 bases, leaving 7 bases between the germline ends. Looked up from germline, CDR1 is MGHDK and CDR2 is SYGVNS. CDR3 in amino acids: CASSEVGTDTQYF. CDR3 nucleotides: TGTGCCAGCAGTGAGGTTGGGACAGATACGCAGTATTTT.

This chain uses TRBV28 with TRBJ2-1; 8 nucleotides match TRBD2. V dropped 1 base and J dropped 10; count of bases not matched to a gene: 6. CDR1 is MDHEN and CDR2 is SYDVKM in the germline V gene. CDR3 size: 14 residues. The CDR3 reads CASSLSAGAVEQFF. DNA for the CDR3: TGTGCCAGCAGTTTATCAGCGGGAGCCGTCGAGCAGTTCTTC.

This clone was picked up one time. The CDR3 region is CSVGRQGEGTQYF. The CDR3 DNA reads as TGCAGCGTTGGGCGACAGGGCGAAGGTACGCAGTATTTT. V and J are TRBV29-1 and TRBJ2-3, with TRBD1 matching over 7 bases. CDR1 is SQVTM and CDR2 is ANQGSEA in the germline V gene. V shed 4 bases, J shed 8 bases, and the junction held 9 bases outside the gene matches. This CDR3 has 13 residues.

A single count supports this clone. The chain has TRBV21-1 and TRBJ1-2. TRBV21-1 is an annotated pseudogene. The length of the CDR3 is 15 residues. CDR3 protein: CASSQNGSPNYGYTF. The CDR3 region has the DNA TGTGCCAGCAGCCAAAACGGCAGCCCTAACTATGGCTACACCTTC.

The chain carries TRBV30 and TRBJ2-7, with 9 bases aligning to TRBD2. There are 16 residues in the CDR3. The junction had 8 bases not matched to a gene; V was cut back by 0 bases and J by 2 bases. Germline-derived CDR1 and CDR2 are GTSNPN and SVGIG (reference sequence). The CDR3 is CAWSVGGTSIAYEQYF. CDR3 nucleotides: TGTGCCTGGAGTGTAGGCGGGACTAGCATTGCCTACGAGCAGTACTTC.

A word on this clone: This may arise from a read error, as a much more abundant clone is one base away. The identical CDR3 is also encoded by other nucleotide sequences in the sample. The rearrangement joins TRBV30 to TRBJ1-1; D ambiguous. The CDR3 totals 15 residues. The V gene lost 2 bases and the J gene lost 0 bases, with 13 bases spanning the gap. Germline loops: CDR1 GTSNPN, CDR2 SVGIG (reference sequence). CDR3 in amino acids: CAWSFVGRMNTEAFF. In DNA, the CDR3 is TGTGCCTGGAGTTTTGTGGGCCGCATGAACACTGAAGCTTTCTTT.

The chain joins TRBV25-1 to TRBJ1-2, with D perhaps TRBD1 (5 bases). CDR1 and CDR2 from the germline V gene are MGHDK and SYGVNS. With 0 bases removed from V and 2 bases from J, the gap between germline ends came to 10 bases. This CDR3 comprises 15 residues. CDR3 region: CASSEYWEGNYGYTF. CDR3 DNA: TGTGCCAGCAGTGAATATTGGGAGGGGAACTATGGCTACACCTTC.

The CDR3 nucleotides read TGTGCCACCAGCAGAGATCGGGGCAACCACTACGAGCAGTACTTC. Protein sequence: CATSRDRGNHYEQYF. This chain links TRBV15 with TRBJ2-7; tentatively, D is TRBD1 or TRBD2 (5 bases each). The CDR3 is 15 residues long. V was shortened by 0 bases and J by 3 bases, with 12 bases between the two germline ends. The germline V gene encodes CDR1 LNHNV and CDR2 YYDKDF (reference sequence).